These 26 T cell receptor beta chains came from one sample sequenced in a study of blood T cell repertoires in COVID-19 (dated by TCRdb to the early 2020s). Receptors were amplified or captured by the immunoSEQ multiplex PCR assay. TCRdb carries this immuneACCESS record with in-frame sequences only. Its versions omit some clonotypes, under half of them owing to an unresolved V gene in the studies checked, with the rest unexplained. In this sample the table shows 250,000 to 300,000 clones, roughly nine tenths of which occur a single time. The ten largest clones capture around 4.6% of the sample. The source material was peripheral blood. The receptor source for this set is a woman between 40 and 50 years old who had recovered from COVID-19.

The V and J genes are TRBV19 and TRBJ1-1; a possible D gene is TRBD1 (5 bases). CDR3 length: 15 amino acids. The V end was cut by 5 bases, the J end by 4 bases, with 17 bases between. From germline, CDR1 is LNHDA and CDR2 SQIVND (reference sequence). CDR3 residues: CASSPRDRRATEAFF. The CDR3 DNA follows: TGTGCCAGTAGTCCTCGAGACAGAAGAGCCACTGAAGCTTTCTTT.

This chain connects TRBV5-5 to TRBJ2-7; 8 nucleotides line up with TRBD1. CDR1 SGHKS and CDR2 YYEKEE come from the germline V gene (reference sequence). There are 14 residues in the CDR3. Trimming cost V 3 bases and J 6 bases; bases outside gene matches: 8. CDR3 in amino acids: CASSWGTGPGEQYF. CDR3 nucleotides: TGTGCCAGCAGCTGGGGGACAGGCCCCGGCGAGCAGTACTTC.

The chain has TRBV24-1 and TRBJ2-1; TRBD2 matches at 10 bases. Unmatched junction bases numbered 10, after V lost 10 bases and J lost 8 bases. Germline loops: CDR1 KGHDR, CDR2 SFDVKD. CDR3 size: 14 residues. DNA for the CDR3: TGTGCCACTAGTAGGCTAGCGGGAGAGCATGAGCAGTTCTTC. This sequence encodes CATSRLAGEHEQFF.

The genes are TRBV5-1 and TRBJ1-5, with D possibly TRBD1 on 6 matching bases. CDR3 length equals 19 residues. V dropped 9 bases and J dropped 0 bases, with 28 bases sitting between them. Per the germline V gene, CDR1 is SGHRS and CDR2 is YFSETQ. The CDR3 nucleotides read TGCGCCATCCCACAGGGAAGGGCCTACGATATATATAGCAATCAGCCCCAGCATTTT. This encodes CAIPQGRAYDIYSNQPQHF. The variable domain in full, with the rest retrieved from reference TRBV5-1 and TRBJ1-5, is KAGVTQTPRYLIKTRGQQVTLSCSPISGHRSVSWYQQTPGQGLQFLFEYFSETQRNKGNFPGRFSGRQFSNSRSEMNVSTLELGDSALYLCAIPQGRAYDIYSNQPQHFGDGTRLSIL.

The J gene is TRBJ1-1, the V gene TRBV5-1; D gene ambiguous. Trimming removed 0 bases from V and 5 bases from J, with 8 bases in between. This CDR3 comprises 13 residues. CDR1 and CDR2 (germline): SGHRS, YFSETQ. CDR3 nucleotide sequence: TGCGCCAGCAGCTTGGCTGAGGGTACTGAAGCTTTCTTT. This gives the protein CASSLAEGTEAFF.

This chain connects TRBV11-2 to TRBJ2-1; D ambiguous. The CDR3 consists of 13 residues. Trimming cost V 1 base and J 4 bases, with 5 bases left between them. CDR1 SGHAT and CDR2 FQNNGV come from the germline V gene. CDR3 region: CASSLGAYNEQFF. CDR3 sequence (DNA): TGTGCCAGCAGCTTAGGTGCGTACAATGAGCAGTTCTTC.

V usage is TRBV2 and J usage is TRBJ2-6; 10 bases line up with TRBD1. V shed 5 bases, J shed 2 bases, and the junction held 9 bases outside the gene matches. The germline V gene has CDR1 SNHLY and CDR2 FYNNEI. The CDR3 covers 18 residues. Here the CDR3 reads CASSPPGTGVPGANVLTF. The CDR3 DNA sequence: TGTGCCAGCAGTCCCCCGGGGACAGGGGTTCCTGGGGCCAACGTCCTGACTTTC.

The V and J genes are TRBV10-3 and TRBJ2-1, with D possibly TRBD2 on 5 matching bases. Trimming pared 7 bases from V and 8 bases from J, leaving 24 bases between. This CDR3 is 16 amino acids long. Germline V lookup: CDR1 ENHRY, CDR2 SYGVKD. The CDR3 coding sequence is TGTGCCATCAACAAAAGGACTCCTCCCCGTCTGGATGAGCAGTTCTTC. Translating gives CAINKRTPPRLDEQFF.

The V call is TRBV9, the J call TRBJ1-4; 7 positions match TRBD1. CDR1 SGDLS and CDR2 YYNGEE come from the germline V gene. V was clipped by 3 bases and J by 10 bases; unmatched bases: 12. The CDR3 spans 15 residues. For the CDR3, the DNA is TGTGCCAGCAGCGCGAACCCAGGGGGAGTTGGAAAACTGTTTTTT. Protein sequence: CASSANPGGVGKLFF.

The genes are TRBV25-1 and TRBJ1-2, with 8 bases lining up with TRBD1. This CDR3 comprises 16 residues. Germline trimming cut 6 bases from V and 4 bases from J; bases unmatched to any gene: 13. CDR1 is MGHDK, CDR2 SYGVNS, per germline. CDR3 in DNA: TGTGCCAGCAGCCCAGGGACAGGCAACCTGGGCTATGGCTACACCTTC. Translation: CASSPGTGNLGYGYTF.

This chain connects TRBV7-7 to TRBJ1-1; D is unresolved. The length of the CDR3 is 13 residues. V dropped 6 bases and J dropped 0 bases, with 8 bases sitting between them. Per germline, CDR1 SSHAT and CDR2 FNYEAQ (reference sequence). The CDR3 DNA sequence: TGTGCCAGCAGTCTCGAGGTGAACACTGAAGCTTTCTTT. Amino acids: CASSLEVNTEAFF.

The rearrangement links TRBV4-1 to TRBJ2-7; 7 nucleotides line up with TRBD1. The CDR3 consists of 16 residues. With V trimmed by 0 bases and J by 6 bases, 11 bases remained unmatched. CDR1 and CDR2 (germline): MGHRA, YSYEKL. For the CDR3, the DNA is TGCGCCAGCAGCCAAGATCTCGTGGGCAGGGGGAGCGAGCAGTACGTC. Translating gives CASSQDLVGRGSEQYV.

This chain links TRBV18 with TRBJ1-1, with D hard to call. This CDR3 is 14 amino acids long. The germline CDR1 and CDR2 sequences are KGHSH and LQKENI. The V gene lost 3 bases and the J gene lost 5 bases, with 13 bases spanning the gap. For the CDR3, the DNA is TGTGCCAGCTCACCCCCCGGGATTCGAACTGAAGCTTTCTTT. Its protein is CASSPPGIRTEAFF.

This chain connects TRBV21-1 to TRBJ2-6; no check of the table's D call, TRBD1, against the DNA was made. TRBV21-1 is designated a pseudogene. The CDR3 totals 22 residues. The CDR3 sequence: CASSKEFHGTGGYVSGANVLTF. DNA for the CDR3: TGTGCCAGCAGCAAAGAATTTCACGGGACAGGGGGCTATGTATCTGGGGCCAACGTCCTGACTTTC.

This rearrangement joins TRBV7-8 to TRBJ2-3; 7 positions agree with TRBD1. The CDR3 is 15 amino acids. Unmatched junction bases numbered 5, after V lost 5 bases and J lost 0 bases. Germline loops: CDR1 SGHVS, CDR2 FQNEAQ. This chain's CDR3 is CASSPRDSSTDTQYF. In nucleotides, the CDR3 is TGTGCCAGCAGCCCAAGGGACAGTAGCACAGATACGCAGTATTTT.

The V call is TRBV6-5, the J call TRBJ1-3, with a tentative D call TRBD1 (6 bases). V lost 5 bases and J 7 bases, leaving 18 bases between the germline ends. The CDR3 spans 15 residues. Germline V gives CDR1 MNHEY, CDR2 SVGAGI. The CDR3 DNA reads TGTGCCAGCAGTACCGCGGGGGGGCTGTCGAACACCATATATTTT. Residues: CASSTAGGLSNTIYF.

V and J are TRBV3-1 (or the pseudogene TRBV3-2) and TRBJ2-5; 8 positions agree with TRBD2. V shed 7 bases and J 5 bases; nucleotides not matched to a gene: 3. Germline CDR1 is LGHDT and CDR2 is YNNKEL (reference sequence). This CDR3 contains 12 residues. In DNA, the CDR3 is TGTGCCAGCACCCGGGAGGGGGAGACCCAGTACTTC. Protein: CASTREGETQYF.

The J gene is TRBJ1-2, the V gene TRBV5-4; no definite D call. The CDR3 consists of 16 residues. CDR1 and CDR2 from the germline V gene are SGHNT and YYREEE (reference sequence). Trimming shortened V by 2 bases and J by 3 bases, and 17 bases separated the two germline ends. CDR3 sequence reads: CASSFETASPYYGYTF. CDR3 nucleotides: TGTGCCAGCAGCTTCGAAACTGCATCTCCTTACTATGGCTACACCTTC.

This chain uses TRBV6-5 with TRBJ1-1, with 7 bases lining up with TRBD1. CDR1 and CDR2 from the germline V gene are MNHEY and SVGAGI. V lost 6 bases and J lost 0; bases outside the gene matches: 1. This CDR3 region has 13 residues. CDR3 amino acids: CASSTGVNTEAFF. In DNA form, the CDR3 reads TGTGCCAGCAGCACAGGGGTGAACACTGAAGCTTTCTTT.

The V call is TRBV18, the J call TRBJ1-2, with TRBD1 matching 7 bases. V was pared by 2 bases and J by 3 bases, with 6 bases of the junction left unmatched. Germline V lookup: CDR1 KGHSH, CDR2 LQKENI. The CDR3 length is 15 residues. CDR3 residues: CASSPSAGQYYGYTF. CDR3 in DNA: TGTGCCAGCTCACCATCGGCGGGACAGTACTATGGCTACACCTTC.

V usage is TRBV7-9 and J usage is TRBJ2-1; 7 nucleotides align to TRBD1. V shed 3 bases, J shed 15 bases, and the junction held 11 bases outside the gene matches. The germline CDR1 and CDR2 sequences are SEHNR and FQNEAQ (reference sequence). The CDR3 totals 13 residues. The CDR3 spells CASSFDREKTWFF. The DNA for the CDR3 is TGTGCCAGCAGCTTTGACAGGGAGAAAACATGGTTCTTC. The variable domain in full, with the rest retrieved from reference TRBV7-9 and TRBJ2-1, is DTGVSQNPRHKITKRGQNVTFRCDPISEHNRLYWYRQTLGQGPEFLTYFQNEAQLEKSRLLSDRFSAERPKGSFSTLEIQRTEQGDSAMYLCASSFDREKTWFFGPGTRLTVL.

The chain links TRBV4-2 to TRBJ2-2; possibly TRBD2 for D (6 bases). This CDR3 has 15 residues. With 4 bases removed from V and 5 bases from J, the gap between germline ends came to 14 bases. Germline V gene lookup returns CDR1 LGHNA and CDR2 YNFKEQ. CDR3 DNA: TGTGCCAGCAGCCGAAACAATGGGGGGACCGGGGAGCTGTTTTTT. Translated: CASSRNNGGTGELFF.

The CDR3 is CASTPTNYNEQFF. The CDR3 nucleotides read TGTGCCAGCACTCCGACTAACTACAATGAGCAGTTCTTC. J is TRBJ2-1 and V is TRBV6-5; weak D call: TRBD2 (5 bases). CDR1 is MNHEY, CDR2 SVGAGI, per germline. V was trimmed by 7 bases and J by 3 bases, leaving 10 bases between them. This CDR3 has 13 amino acids.

CDR3 protein: CAWSPTVNTEAFF. The CDR3 DNA follows: TGTGCCTGGAGTCCTACAGTGAACACTGAAGCTTTCTTT. This chain joins TRBV30 and TRBJ1-1; no definite D call. With 2 bases removed from V and 0 bases from J, the gap between germline ends came to 7 bases. The CDR3 sequence is 13 residues long. CDR1 GTSNPN and CDR2 SVGIG come from the germline V gene (reference sequence).

The chain combines TRBV5-1 with TRBJ1-2; 10 bases are a match to TRBD1. Trimming took 2 bases from V and 2 from J; bases not matched to a gene: 6. The CDR3 contains 16 residues. Germline V CDR1 and CDR2: SGHRS, YFSETQ. The CDR3 DNA follows: TGCGCCAGCAGCTTTGCCGGGACAGGGGCCAACTATGGCTACACCTTC. Translated, it gives CASSFAGTGANYGYTF.

The V call is TRBV18, the J call TRBJ2-5, with 8 bases lining up with TRBD1. The CDR3 has 14 amino acids. Unmatched junction bases numbered 2, after V lost 2 bases and J lost 3 bases. CDR1 is KGHSH, CDR2 LQKENI, per germline. The CDR3 nucleotides are TGTGCCAGCTCACCAGAGACAGGGGAAGAGACCCAGTACTTC. It codes for CASSPETGEETQYF.